The 2 T cell receptor beta chains listed next were all sequenced from one sample in a study of response to subunit inactivated influenza vaccine. One entry per CDR3 protein results from TCRdb running MiXCR on the RT-PCR reads. The repertoire has about 500,000 distinct CDR3 sequences, about 15% of them found once; the top ten carry roughly 3%. The material was CD4+ T cells sorted from PBMCs, obtained roughly 24 months after vaccination. The receptors here all came from a man aged 50 to 69 who received an inactivated influenza vaccine.

The V and J genes are TRBV27 and TRBJ2-2; no clear D gene. V was pared by 5 bases and J by 1 base, with 14 bases between. The CDR3 has 16 amino acids. Germline V lookup: CDR1 MNHEY, CDR2 SMNVEV (reference sequence). The CDR3 is CASSPRLTRNTGELFF. The CDR3 coding sequence is TGTGCCAGCAGTCCTCGGTTGACGAGGAACACCGGGGAGCTGTTTTTT.

The table lists this clonotype with a few counts. This CDR3 is CASSQGDAASQYF. DNA for the CDR3: TGCGCCAGCAGCCAAGGGGACGCCGCTTCCCAGTACTTC. The rearrangement joins TRBV4-1 to TRBJ2-5; D tentatively fits TRBD1 or TRBD2 (5 bases each). This CDR3 is 13 amino acids long. The V and J ends lost 1 base and 9 bases respectively, with 12 bases between them. Germline CDR1 MGHRA, CDR2 YSYEKL.